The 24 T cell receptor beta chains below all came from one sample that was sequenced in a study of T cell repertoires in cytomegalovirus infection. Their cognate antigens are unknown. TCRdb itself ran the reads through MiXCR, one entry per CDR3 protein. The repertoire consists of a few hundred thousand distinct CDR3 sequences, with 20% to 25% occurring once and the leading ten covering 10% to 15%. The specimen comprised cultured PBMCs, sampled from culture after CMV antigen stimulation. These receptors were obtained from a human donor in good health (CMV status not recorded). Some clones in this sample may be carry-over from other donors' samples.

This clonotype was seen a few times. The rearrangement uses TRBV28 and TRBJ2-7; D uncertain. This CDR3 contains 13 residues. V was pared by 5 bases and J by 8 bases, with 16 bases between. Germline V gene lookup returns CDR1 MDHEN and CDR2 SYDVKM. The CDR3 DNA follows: TGTGCCAGCAGTCCTCACGATACGCTCAAGCAGTACGTC. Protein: CASSPHDTLKQYV.

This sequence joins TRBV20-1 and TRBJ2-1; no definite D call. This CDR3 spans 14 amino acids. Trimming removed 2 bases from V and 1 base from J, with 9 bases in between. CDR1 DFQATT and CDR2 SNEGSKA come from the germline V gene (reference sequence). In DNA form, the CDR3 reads TGCAGTGCTAGATGGGTGAGTTCCTACAATGAGCAGTTCTTC. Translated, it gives CSARWVSSYNEQFF.

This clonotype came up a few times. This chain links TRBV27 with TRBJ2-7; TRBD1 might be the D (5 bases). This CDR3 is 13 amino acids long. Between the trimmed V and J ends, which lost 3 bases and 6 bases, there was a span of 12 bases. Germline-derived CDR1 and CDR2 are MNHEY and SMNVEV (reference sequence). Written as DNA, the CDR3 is TGTGCCAGCAGTTTGGTAGGGGCCGGCGAGCAGTACGTC. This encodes CASSLVGAGEQYV.

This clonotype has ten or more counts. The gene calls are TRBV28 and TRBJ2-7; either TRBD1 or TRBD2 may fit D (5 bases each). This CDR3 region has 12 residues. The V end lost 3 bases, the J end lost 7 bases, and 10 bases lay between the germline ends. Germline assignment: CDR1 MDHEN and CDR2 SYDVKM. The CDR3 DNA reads TGTGCCAGCAGTTTGGGGACGGGGGAGCAGTACGTC. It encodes CASSLGTGEQYV.

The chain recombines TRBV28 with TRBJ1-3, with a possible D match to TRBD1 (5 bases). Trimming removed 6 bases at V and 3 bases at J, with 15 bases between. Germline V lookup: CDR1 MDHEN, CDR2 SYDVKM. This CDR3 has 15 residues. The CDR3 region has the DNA TGTGCCAGCAGATACCGGACAACCTTTGGAAACACCATATATTTT. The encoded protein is CASRYRTTFGNTIYF.

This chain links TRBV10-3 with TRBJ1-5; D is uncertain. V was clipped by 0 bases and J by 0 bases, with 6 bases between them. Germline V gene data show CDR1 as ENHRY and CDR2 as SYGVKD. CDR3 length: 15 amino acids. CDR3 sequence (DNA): TGTGCCATCAGTGAGTCAGGAGGTAGCAATCAGCCCCAGCATTTT. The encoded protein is CAISESGGSNQPQHF.

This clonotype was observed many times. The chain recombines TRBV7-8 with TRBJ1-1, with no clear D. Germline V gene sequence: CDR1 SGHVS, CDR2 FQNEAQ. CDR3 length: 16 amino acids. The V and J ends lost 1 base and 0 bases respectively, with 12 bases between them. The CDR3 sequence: CASSLVPSRMNTEAFF. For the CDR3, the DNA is TGTGCCAGCAGCTTAGTTCCCAGCCGCATGAACACTGAAGCTTTCTTT.

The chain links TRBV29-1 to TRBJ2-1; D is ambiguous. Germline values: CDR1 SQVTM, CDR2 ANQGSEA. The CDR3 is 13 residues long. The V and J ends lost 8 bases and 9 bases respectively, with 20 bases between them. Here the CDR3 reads CSSPRGVTGEQFF. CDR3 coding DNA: TGCAGCTCGCCCCGTGGGGTTACCGGTGAGCAGTTCTTC.

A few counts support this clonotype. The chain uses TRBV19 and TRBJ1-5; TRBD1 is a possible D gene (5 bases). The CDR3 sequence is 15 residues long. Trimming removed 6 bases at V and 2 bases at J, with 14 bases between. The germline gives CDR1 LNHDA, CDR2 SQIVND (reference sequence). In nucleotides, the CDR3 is TGTGCCAGTAGGACAGTAACCCCGCGCAATCAGCCCCAGCATTTT. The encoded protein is CASRTVTPRNQPQHF.

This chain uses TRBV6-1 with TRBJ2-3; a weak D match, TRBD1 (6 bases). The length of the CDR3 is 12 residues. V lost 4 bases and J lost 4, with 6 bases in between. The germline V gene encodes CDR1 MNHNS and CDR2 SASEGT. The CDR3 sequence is CASSGQADTQYF. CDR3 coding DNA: TGTGCCAGCAGTGGACAGGCAGATACGCAGTATTTT.

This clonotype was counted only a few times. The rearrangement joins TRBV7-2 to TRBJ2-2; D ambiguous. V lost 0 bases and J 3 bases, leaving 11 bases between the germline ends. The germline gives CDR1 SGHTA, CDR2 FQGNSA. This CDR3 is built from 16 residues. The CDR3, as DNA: TGTGCCAGCAGCTTAGCGATCCTTGGGGACACCGGGGAGCTGTTTTTT. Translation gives CASSLAILGDTGELFF.

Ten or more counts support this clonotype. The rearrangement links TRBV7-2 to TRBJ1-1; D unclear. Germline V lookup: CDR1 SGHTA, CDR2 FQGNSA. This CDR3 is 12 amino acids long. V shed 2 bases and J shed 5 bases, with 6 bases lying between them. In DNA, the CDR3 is TGTGCCAGCAGCTTATGGGGAACTGAAGCTTTCTTT. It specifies CASSLWGTEAFF. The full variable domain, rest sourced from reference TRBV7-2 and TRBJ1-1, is GAGVSQSPSNKVTEKGKDVELRCDPISGHTALYWYRQSLGQGLEFLIYFQGNSAPDKSGLPSDRFSAERTGGSVSTLTIQRTQQEDSAVYLCASSLWGTEAFFGQGTRLTVV.

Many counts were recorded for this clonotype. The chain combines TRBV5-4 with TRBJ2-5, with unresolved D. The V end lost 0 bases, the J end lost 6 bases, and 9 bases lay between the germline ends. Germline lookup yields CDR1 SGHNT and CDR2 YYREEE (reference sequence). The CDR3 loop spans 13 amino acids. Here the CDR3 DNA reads TGTGCCAGCAGCTTGGATGCGGAGAAGACCCAGTACTTC. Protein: CASSLDAEKTQYF.

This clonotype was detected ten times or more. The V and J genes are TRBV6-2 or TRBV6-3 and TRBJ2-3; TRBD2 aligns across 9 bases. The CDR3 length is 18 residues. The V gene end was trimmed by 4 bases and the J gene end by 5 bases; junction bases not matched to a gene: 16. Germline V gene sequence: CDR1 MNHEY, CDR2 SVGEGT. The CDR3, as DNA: TGTGCCAGCAGTTCCGGCCGTCGTGTAGCGGGAGTGGTAGATACGCAGTATTTT. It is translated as CASSSGRRVAGVVDTQYF.

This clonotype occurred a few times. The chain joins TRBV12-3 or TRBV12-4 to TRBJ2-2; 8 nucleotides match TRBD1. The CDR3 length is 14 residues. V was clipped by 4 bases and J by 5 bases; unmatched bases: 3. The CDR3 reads CASSSQGETGELFF. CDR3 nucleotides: TGTGCCAGCAGTTCACAGGGGGAAACCGGGGAGCTGTTTTTT.

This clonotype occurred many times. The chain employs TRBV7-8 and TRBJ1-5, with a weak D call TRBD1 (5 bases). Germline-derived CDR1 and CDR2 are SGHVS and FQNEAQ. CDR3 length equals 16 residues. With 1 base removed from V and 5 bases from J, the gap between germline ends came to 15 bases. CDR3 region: CASSLGPGTRDQPQHF. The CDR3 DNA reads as TGTGCCAGCAGCTTAGGCCCCGGGACCCGCGATCAGCCCCAGCATTTT.

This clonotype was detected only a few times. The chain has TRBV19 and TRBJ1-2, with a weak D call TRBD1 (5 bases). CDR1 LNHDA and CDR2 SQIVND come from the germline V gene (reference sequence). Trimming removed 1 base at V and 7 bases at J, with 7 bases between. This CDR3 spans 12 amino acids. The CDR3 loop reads CASSIAGFGYTF. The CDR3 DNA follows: TGTGCCAGTAGTATAGCAGGGTTTGGCTACACCTTC.

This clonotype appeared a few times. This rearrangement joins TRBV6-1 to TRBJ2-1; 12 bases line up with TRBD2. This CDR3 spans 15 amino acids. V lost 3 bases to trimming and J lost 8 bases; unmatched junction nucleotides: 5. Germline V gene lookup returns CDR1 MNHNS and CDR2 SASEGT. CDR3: CASSEGLAGSYEQFF. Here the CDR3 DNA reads TGTGCCAGCAGTGAGGGACTAGCGGGTAGCTATGAGCAGTTCTTC.

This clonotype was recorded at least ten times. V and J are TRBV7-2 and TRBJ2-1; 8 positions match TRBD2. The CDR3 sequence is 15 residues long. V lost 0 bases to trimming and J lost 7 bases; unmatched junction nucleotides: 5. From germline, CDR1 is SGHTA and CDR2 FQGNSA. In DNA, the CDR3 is TGTGCCAGCAGCTTAGCGCCTAGCGGGTGGAATGAGCAGTTCTTC. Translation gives CASSLAPSGWNEQFF.

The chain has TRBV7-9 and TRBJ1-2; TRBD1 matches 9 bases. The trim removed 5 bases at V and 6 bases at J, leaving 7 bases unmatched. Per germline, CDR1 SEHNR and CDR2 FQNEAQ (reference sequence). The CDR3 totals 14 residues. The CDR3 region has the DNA TGTGCCAGCAGCAGCGGCCGGGACAGGGATGGCTACACCTTC. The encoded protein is CASSSGRDRDGYTF.

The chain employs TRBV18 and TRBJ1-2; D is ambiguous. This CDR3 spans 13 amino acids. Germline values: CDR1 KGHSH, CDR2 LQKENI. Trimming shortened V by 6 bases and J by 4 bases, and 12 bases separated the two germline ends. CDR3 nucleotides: TGTGCCAGCTCGCCAGATGGGGTCTATGGCTACACCTTC. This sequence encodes CASSPDGVYGYTF.

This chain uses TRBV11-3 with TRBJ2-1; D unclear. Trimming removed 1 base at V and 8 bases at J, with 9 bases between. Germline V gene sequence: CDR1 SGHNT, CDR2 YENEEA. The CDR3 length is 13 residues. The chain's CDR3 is CASSLGWVDEQFF. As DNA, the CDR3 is TGTGCCAGCAGCTTAGGATGGGTCGATGAGCAGTTCTTC.

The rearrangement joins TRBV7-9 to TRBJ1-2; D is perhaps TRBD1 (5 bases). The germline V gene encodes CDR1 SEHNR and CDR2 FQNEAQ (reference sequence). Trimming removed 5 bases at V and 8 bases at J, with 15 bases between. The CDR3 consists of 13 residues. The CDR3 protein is CASSLGVRPGYTF. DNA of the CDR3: TGTGCCAGCAGCCTGGGGGTCCGGCCCGGCTACACCTTC.

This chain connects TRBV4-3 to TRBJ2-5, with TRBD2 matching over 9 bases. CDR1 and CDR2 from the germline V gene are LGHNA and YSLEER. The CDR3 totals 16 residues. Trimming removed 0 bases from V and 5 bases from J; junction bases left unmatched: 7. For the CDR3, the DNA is TGCGCCAGCAGCCAAGAGTTGGCGGGAGGGCCTGAGACCCAGTACTTC. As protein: CASSQELAGGPETQYF.